This is a list of T cell receptor beta chains from one sample in a study of cytomegalovirus exposure and HLA in healthy donors. Assay used: immunoSEQ multiplex PCR; TCRdb lists only in-frame clones, some missing. The repertoire holds some 140,000 clones, 65% to 80% seen once, with about 1.6% in the top ten. Sequenced: PBMCs. These receptors came from a woman in her late teens or twenties in good health and CMV-seronegative. Both conserved end residues are part of each CDR3. Fields, in order: clone size, CDR3 length, J gene, V gene, D gene, CDR3 DNA, CDR3 protein. D genes are given only for firm matches. Rows may omit the clone size; those that give it use once, few, many or a size class.

once 16 TRBJ1-2 TRBV4-1 TRBD1 TGCGCCAGCAGCCGCTTCCGGGACAGGGGAAACTATGGCTACACCTTC CASSRFRDRGNYGYTF
- 15 TRBJ1-5 TRBV29-1 - TGCAGCGTTGTCGATGACGGAGCATACTATCAGCCCCAGCATTTT CSVVDDGAYYQPQHF
- 16 TRBJ1-2 TRBV5-5 TRBD1 TGTGCCAGCAGCTTGGCGAGCCTGGGACAGGCTCCGGGCTACACCTTC CASSLASLGQAPGYTF
- 13 TRBJ2-7 TRBV7-8 TRBD1 TGTGCCAGCAGCCTAACGGACAGGGACGAGCAGTACTTC CASSLTDRDEQYF
- 13 TRBJ2-7 TRBV7-9 TRBD2 TGTGCCAGCGAGCGGGAGGCCTCCTACGAGCAGTACTTC CASEREASYEQYF
- 12 TRBJ1-4 TRBV4-1 TRBD1 TGCGCCAGCAGCCCACGACAGGGGAAACTGTTTTTT CASSPRQGKLFF
- 13 TRBJ1-2 TRBV30 - TGTGCCTGGACCGGACTTCCGGGCTATGGCTACACCTTC CAWTGLPGYGYTF
- 19 TRBJ2-3 TRBV5-1 TRBD2 TGCGCCAGCAGCTCCTTCCGTACTAGCGGGAGTATGGTCGCAGATACGCAGTATTTT CASSSFRTSGSMVADTQYF
- 13 TRBJ2-1 TRBV19 - TGTGCCAGTAGTATCGGGCAGGGCAATGAGCAGTTCTTC CASSIGQGNEQFF
- 13 TRBJ2-7 TRBV5-1 - TGCGCCAGCCAGGGGTCTTTAGACTACGAGCAGTACTTC CASQGSLDYEQYF
- 14 TRBJ2-1 TRBV11-2 - TGTGCCAGCAGCGCTGGACTACAATACAATGAGCAGTTCTTC CASSAGLQYNEQFF
- 12 TRBJ2-7 TRBV7-9 - TGTGCCAGCAGCTTAGGGGCAGCCGAGCAGTACTTC CASSLGAAEQYF
- 13 TRBJ1-1 TRBV30 - TGTGCCTGGAGTGTAGGGGGAACCACTGAAGCTTTCTTT CAWSVGGTTEAFF
- 14 TRBJ1-1 TRBV5-1 - TGCGCCAGCAGCTTGGGACAGGTGAACACTGAAGCTTTCTTT CASSLGQVNTEAFF
- 13 TRBJ1-5 TRBV2 TRBD1 TGTGCCAGCAACGACAGGGGGGATCAGCCCCAGCATTTT CASNDRGDQPQHF
once 14 TRBJ1-1 TRBV5-5 - TGTGCCAGCAGCGGGGAGGGGACGGGCGCTGAAGCTTTCTTT CASSGEGTGAEAFF
- 15 TRBJ2-7 TRBV5-1 TRBD2 TGCGCCAGCAGCCCCGGGCGGGAGCCATCTAACGAGCAGTACTTC CASSPGREPSNEQYF
- 18 TRBJ1-1 TRBV4-1 - TGCGCCAGCAGCCAAGATCCCTCGGGGGGGCGCGGGAACACTGAAGCTTTCTTT CASSQDPSGGRGNTEAFF
- 12 TRBJ2-7 TRBV30 - TGTGCCTGGAGTAGGGGGATCTACGAGCAGTACTTC CAWSRGIYEQYF
- 13 TRBJ1-1 TRBV5-1 - TGCGCCAGCGGAGATCGCATAAACACTGAAGCTTTCTTT CASGDRINTEAFF
- 14 TRBJ2-1 TRBV27 TRBD2 TGTGCCAGCAGTTTGACTAGCGGGACAGCTGAGCAGTTCTTC CASSLTSGTAEQFF
- 14 TRBJ1-5 TRBV28 - TGTGCCAGCAGTCCAGGGCAGGGGCCCGCGCCCCAGCATTTT CASSPGQGPAPQHF
- 14 TRBJ2-1 TRBV5-4 - TGTGCCAGCAGCTTAGACGGGGGCTACAATGAGCAGTTCTTC CASSLDGGYNEQFF
- 18 TRBJ2-1 TRBV5-1 - TGCGCCAGCAGCTTGGAAGTGGCAGGAGGGACTCAACACAATGAGCAGTTCTTC CASSLEVAGGTQHNEQFF